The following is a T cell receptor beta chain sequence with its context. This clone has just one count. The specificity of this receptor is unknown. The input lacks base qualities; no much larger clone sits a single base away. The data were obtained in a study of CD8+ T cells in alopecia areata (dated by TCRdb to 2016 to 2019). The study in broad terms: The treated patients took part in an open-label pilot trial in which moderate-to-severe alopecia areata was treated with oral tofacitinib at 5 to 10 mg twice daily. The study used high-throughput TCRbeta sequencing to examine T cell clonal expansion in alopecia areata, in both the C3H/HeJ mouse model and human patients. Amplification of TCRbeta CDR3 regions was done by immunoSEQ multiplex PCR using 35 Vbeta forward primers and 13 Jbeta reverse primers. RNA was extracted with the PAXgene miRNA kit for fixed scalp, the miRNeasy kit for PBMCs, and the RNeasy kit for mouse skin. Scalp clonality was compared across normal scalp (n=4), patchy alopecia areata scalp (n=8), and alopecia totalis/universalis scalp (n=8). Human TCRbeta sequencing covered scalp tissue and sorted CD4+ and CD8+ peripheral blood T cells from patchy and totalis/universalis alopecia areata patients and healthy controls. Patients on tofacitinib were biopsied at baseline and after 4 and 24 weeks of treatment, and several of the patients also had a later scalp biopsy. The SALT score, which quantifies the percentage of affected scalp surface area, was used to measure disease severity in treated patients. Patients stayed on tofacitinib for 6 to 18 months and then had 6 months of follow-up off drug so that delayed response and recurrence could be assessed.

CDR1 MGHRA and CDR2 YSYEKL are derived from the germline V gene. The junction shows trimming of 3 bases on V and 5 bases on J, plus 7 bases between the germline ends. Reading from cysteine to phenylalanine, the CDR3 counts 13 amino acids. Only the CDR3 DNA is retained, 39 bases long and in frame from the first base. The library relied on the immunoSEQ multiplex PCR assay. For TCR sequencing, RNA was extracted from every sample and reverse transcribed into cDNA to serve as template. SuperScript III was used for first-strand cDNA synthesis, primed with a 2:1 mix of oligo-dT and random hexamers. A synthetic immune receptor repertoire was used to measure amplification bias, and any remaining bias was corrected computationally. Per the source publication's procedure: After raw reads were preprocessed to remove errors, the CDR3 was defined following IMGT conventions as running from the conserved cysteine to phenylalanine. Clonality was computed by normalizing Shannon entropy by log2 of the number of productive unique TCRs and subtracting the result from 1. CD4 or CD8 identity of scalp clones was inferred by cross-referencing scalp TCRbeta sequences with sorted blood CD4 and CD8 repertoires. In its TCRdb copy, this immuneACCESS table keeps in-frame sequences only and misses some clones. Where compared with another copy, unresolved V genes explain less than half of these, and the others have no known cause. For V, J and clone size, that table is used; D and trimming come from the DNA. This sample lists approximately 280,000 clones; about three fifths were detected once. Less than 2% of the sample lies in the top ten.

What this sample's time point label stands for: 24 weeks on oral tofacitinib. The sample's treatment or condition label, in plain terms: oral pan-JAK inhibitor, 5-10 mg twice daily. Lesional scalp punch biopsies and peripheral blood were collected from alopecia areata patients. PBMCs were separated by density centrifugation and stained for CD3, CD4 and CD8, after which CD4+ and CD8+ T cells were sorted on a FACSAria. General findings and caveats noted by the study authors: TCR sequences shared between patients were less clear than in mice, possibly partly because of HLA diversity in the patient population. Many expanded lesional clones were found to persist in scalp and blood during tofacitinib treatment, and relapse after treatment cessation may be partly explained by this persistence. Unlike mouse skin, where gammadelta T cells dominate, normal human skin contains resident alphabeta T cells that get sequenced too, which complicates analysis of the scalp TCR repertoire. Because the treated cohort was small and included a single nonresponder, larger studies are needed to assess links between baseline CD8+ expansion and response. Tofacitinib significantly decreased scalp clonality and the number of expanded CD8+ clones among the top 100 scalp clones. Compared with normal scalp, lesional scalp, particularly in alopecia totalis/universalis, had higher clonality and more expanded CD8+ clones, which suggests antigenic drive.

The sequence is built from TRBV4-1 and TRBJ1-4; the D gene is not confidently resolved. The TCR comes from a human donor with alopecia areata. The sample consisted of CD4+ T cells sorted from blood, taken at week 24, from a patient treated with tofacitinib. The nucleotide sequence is TGCGCCAGCAGCCAGACGGTAAATGAAAAACTGTTTTTT. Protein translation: CASSQTVNEKLFF.